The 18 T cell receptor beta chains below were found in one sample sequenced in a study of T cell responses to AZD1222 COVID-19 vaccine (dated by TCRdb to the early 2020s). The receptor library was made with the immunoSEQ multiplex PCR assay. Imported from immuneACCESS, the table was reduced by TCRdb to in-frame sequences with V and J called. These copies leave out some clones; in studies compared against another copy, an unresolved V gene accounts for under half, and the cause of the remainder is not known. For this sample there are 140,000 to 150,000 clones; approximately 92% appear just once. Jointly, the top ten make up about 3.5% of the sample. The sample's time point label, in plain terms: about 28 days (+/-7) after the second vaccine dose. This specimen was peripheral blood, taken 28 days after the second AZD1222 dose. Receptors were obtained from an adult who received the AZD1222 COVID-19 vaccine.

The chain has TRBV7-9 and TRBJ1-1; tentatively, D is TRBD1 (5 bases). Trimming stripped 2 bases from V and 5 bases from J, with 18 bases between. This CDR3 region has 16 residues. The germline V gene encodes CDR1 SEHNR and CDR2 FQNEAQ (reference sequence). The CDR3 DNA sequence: TGTGCCAGCAGCTTATGGGCGGCAGGGAAAGTTACTGAAGCTTTCTTT. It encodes CASSLWAAGKVTEAFF.

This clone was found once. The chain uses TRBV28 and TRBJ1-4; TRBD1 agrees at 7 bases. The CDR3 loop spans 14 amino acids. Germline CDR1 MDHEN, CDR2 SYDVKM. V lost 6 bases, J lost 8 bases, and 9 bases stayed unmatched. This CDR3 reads CASRQGGSREKLFF. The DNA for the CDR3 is TGTGCCAGCAGGCAGGGGGGGTCGAGGGAAAAACTGTTTTTT.

Written as DNA, the CDR3 is TGTGCCAGTAGCCCACAGGGGGATAGTCAGCCCCAGCATTTT. Amino acid sequence: CASSPQGDSQPQHF. This chain connects TRBV19 to TRBJ1-5; 8 bases fit TRBD1. V was clipped by 6 bases and J by 6 bases; unmatched bases: 7. The CDR3 spans 14 residues. CDR1 and CDR2 from the germline V gene are LNHDA and SQIVND (reference sequence).

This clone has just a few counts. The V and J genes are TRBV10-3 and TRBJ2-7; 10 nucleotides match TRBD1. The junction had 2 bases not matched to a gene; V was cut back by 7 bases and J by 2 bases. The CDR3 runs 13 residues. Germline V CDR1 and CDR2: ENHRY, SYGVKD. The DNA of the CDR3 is TGTGCCATCAACGGACAGGGGGCCTACGAGCAGTACTTC. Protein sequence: CAINGQGAYEQYF.

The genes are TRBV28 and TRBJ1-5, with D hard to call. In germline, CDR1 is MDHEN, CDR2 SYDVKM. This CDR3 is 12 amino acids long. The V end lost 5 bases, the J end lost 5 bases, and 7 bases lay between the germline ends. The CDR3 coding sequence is TGTGCCAGCAGTAACGGTTATCAGCCCCAGCATTTT. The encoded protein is CASSNGYQPQHF.

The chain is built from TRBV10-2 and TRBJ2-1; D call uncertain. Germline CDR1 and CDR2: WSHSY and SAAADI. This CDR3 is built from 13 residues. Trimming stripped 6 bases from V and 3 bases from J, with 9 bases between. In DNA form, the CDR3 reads TGCGCCAGCAGCTTCTCTAGCTACAATGAGCAGTTCTTC. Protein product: CASSFSSYNEQFF.

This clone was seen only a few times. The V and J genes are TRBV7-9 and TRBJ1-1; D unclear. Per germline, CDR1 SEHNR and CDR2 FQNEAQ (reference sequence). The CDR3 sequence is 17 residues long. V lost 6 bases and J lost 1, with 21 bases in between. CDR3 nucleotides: TGTGCCAGCAGTCCTCGGCCGGGGATGAGAAGGAACACTGAAGCTTTCTTT. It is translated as CASSPRPGMRRNTEAFF.

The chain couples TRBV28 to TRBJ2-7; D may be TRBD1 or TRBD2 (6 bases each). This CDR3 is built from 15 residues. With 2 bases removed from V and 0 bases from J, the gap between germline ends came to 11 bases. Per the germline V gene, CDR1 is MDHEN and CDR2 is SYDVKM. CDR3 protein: CASSLGGGHSYEQYF. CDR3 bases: TGTGCCAGCAGTTTAGGTGGGGGGCACTCCTACGAGCAGTACTTC.

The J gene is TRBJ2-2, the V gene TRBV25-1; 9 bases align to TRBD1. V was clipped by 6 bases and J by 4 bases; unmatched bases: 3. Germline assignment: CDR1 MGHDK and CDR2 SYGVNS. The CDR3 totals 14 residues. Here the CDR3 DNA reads TGTGCCAGCAGGGCACAGGGGGCCACCGGGGAGCTGTTTTTT. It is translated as CASRAQGATGELFF.

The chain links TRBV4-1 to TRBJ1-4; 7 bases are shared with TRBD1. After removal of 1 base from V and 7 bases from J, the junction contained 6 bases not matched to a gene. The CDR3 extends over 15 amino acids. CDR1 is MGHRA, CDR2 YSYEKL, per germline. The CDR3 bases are TGCGCCAGCAGCCAAGCCGGGACAGCCCCTGAAAAACTGTTTTTT. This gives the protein CASSQAGTAPEKLFF.

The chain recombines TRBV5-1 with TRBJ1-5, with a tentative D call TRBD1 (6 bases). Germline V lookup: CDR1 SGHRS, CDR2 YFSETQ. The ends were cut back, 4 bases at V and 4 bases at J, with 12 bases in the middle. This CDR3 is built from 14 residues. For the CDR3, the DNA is TGCGCCAGCAGCCAACAGGGTGGGAATCAGCCCCAGCATTTT. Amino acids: CASSQQGGNQPQHF.

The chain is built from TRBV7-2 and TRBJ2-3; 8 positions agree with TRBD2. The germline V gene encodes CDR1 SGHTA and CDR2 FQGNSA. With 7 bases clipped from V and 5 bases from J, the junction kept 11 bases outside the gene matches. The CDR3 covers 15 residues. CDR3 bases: TGTGCCAGCAAAGGATCGCGGGAGGCTCTAGATACGCAGTATTTT. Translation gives CASKGSREALDTQYF.

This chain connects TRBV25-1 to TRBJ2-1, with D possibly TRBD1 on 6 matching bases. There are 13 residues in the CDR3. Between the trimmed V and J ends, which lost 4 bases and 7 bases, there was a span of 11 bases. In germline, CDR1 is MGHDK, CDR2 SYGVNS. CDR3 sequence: CASSATGRNEQFF. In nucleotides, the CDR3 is TGTGCCAGCAGTGCGACAGGTAGGAATGAGCAGTTCTTC. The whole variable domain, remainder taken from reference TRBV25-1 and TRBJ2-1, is EADIYQTPRYLVIGTGKKITLECSQTMGHDKMYWYQQDPGMELHLIHYSYGVNSTEKGDLSSESTVSRIRTEHFPLTLESARPSHTSQYLCASSATGRNEQFFGPGTRLTVL.

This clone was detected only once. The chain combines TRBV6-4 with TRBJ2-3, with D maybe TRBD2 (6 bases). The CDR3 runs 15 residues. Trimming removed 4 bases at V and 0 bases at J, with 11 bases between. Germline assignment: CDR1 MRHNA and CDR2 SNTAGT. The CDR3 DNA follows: TGTGCCAGCAGTGTAGGAGGGCTCAGCACAGATACGCAGTATTTT. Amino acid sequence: CASSVGGLSTDTQYF.

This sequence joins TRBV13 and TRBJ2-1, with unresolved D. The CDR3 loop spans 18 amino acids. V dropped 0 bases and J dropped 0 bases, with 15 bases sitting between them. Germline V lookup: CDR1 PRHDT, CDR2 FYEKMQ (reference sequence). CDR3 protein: CASSLGYLRRNSYNEQFF. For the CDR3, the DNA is TGTGCCAGCAGCTTAGGCTATCTAAGACGTAACTCCTACAATGAGCAGTTCTTC.

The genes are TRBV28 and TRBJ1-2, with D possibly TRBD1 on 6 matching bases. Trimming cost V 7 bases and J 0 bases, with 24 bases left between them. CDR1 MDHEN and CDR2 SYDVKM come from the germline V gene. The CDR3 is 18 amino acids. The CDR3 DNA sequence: TGTGCCAGCATCCCGGGGGGGGCAGGCGCTCTTCCTAACTATGGCTACACCTTC. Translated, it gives CASIPGGAGALPNYGYTF.

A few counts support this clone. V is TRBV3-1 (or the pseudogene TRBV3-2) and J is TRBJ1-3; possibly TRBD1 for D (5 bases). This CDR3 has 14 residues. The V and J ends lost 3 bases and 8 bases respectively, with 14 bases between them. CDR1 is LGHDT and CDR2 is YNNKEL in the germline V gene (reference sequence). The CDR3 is CASSQDRSGYTIYF. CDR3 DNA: TGTGCCAGCAGCCAGGACCGTTCAGGGTACACCATATATTTT.

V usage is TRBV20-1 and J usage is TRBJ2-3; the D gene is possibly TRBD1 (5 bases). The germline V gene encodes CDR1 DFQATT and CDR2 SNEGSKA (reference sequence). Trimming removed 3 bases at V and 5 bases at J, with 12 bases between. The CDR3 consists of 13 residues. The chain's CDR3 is CSASRRAGDTQYF. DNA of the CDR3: TGCAGTGCTAGTCGCAGGGCTGGAGATACGCAGTATTTT.